The T cell receptor beta chain under discussion was sequenced for a study of shared clonotypes between healthy human individuals. The CDR3 contains 14 residues. Germline V gene lookup returns CDR1 KGHSH and CDR2 LQKENI. V dropped 5 bases and J dropped 7; count of bases not matched to a gene: 9. The table came from immunoSEQ multiplex PCR; TCRdb's copy has only in-frame clones and leaves some out. The table has over a million clones, 95% to 97% seen once; the top ten hold 1.2%. The sample was naive CD4+ T cells sorted from blood. As for subset: CD45RA+ positively selected. The V gene is TRBV18, the J gene TRBJ1-2, with TRBD1 matching 8 bases. The clonotype was recovered from a man younger than 45 in good health. CDR3 nucleotides: TGTGCCAGCTCAGCCCAGGGGGCGTCCAGTGGCTACACCTTC. It encodes CASSAQGASSGYTF.